The rows below give T cell receptor beta chains drawn from one sample of a study of T cell clonotyping in hematopoietic cell transplantation. The protocol was immunoSEQ multiplex PCR, while the TCRdb copy is restricted to in-frame clones and leaves out a portion. Of over 5,000 clones listed, around 70% are singletons. The source material was PBMCs, sampled 180 days after allogeneic stem cell transplant. All receptors come from a male patient aged 45 to 59 who had an allogeneic stem cell transplant from an unrelated donor, so the T cells may come from the graft donor. Some clones in this sample may be carry-over from other donors' samples. CDR3s include the opening cysteine and the closing phenylalanine or tryptophan. A D gene is named only where the DNA matches it firmly. Expanded clones are given a class, and other clones once, few, many or no size at all.

NA,TRBJ2-5,TRBV14,NA,CASSQTRRAVQETQYF,TGTGCCAGCAGCCAAACTCGGAGAGCGGTACAAGAGACCCAGTACTTC
NA,TRBJ2-7,TRBV5-4,NA,CASSLEGANEQYF,TGTGCCAGCAGCTTGGAGGGTGCCAACGAGCAGTACTTC
NA,TRBJ2-1,TRBV6-9,TRBD2,CASSRGTSGRENEQFF,TGTGCCAGCAGTCGGGGGACTAGCGGGAGGGAGAATGAGCAGTTCTTC
NA,TRBJ1-2,TRBV29-1,NA,CSVRLGSYGYTF,TGCAGCGTAAGACTGGGGAGCTATGGCTACACCTTC
NA,TRBJ1-2,TRBV5-1,TRBD1,CASSFGSGGNYGYTF,TGCGCCAGCAGCTTTGGCTCAGGGGGAAACTATGGCTACACCTTC
few,TRBJ2-7,TRBV4-1,NA,CASSHRTGRAYEQYF,TGCGCCAGCAGCCACAGGACCGGCCGGGCCTACGAGCAGTACTTC
NA,TRBJ2-1,TRBV14,TRBD1,CASSSDRDSYNEQFF,TGTGCCAGCAGCTCCGACAGGGACTCCTACAATGAGCAGTTCTTC
few,TRBJ1-5,TRBV4-3,TRBD1,CASSQDGTVNQPQHF,TGCGCCAGCAGCCAAGACGGGACAGTCAATCAGCCCCAGCATTTT
once,TRBJ2-7,TRBV7-3,NA,CASSPHSRDPVTHWEQYF,TGTGCCAGCAGCCCCCATAGCCGGGACCCGGTCACCCATTGGGAGCAGTACTTC
NA,TRBJ1-1,TRBV18,NA,CASSPRQDTEAFF,TGTGCCAGCTCACCACGGCAGGACACTGAAGCTTTCTTT
once,TRBJ2-7,TRBV14,NA,CASSQLGREAYEQYF,TGTGCCAGCAGCCAACTTGGCAGGGAGGCCTACGAGCAGTACTTC
NA,TRBJ2-7,TRBV7-2,NA,CASSPRMGGGPYEQYF,TGTGCCAGCAGCCCCCGGATGGGGGGAGGACCCTACGAGCAGTACTTC
NA,TRBJ2-7,TRBV7-2,NA,CASSFVRGYEQYF,TGTGCCAGCAGCTTTGTGCGGGGCTACGAGCAGTACTTC
NA,TRBJ1-2,TRBV2,NA,CASKEGGFGYGYTF,TGTGCCAGCAAAGAGGGGGGGTTTGGCTATGGCTACACCTTC
NA,TRBJ2-1,TRBV6-5,TRBD1,CASTRDRGNEQFF,TGTGCCAGCACCAGAGACAGGGGGAATGAGCAGTTCTTC
once,TRBJ1-1,TRBV29-1,NA,CSVAQGMNTEAFF,TGCAGCGTTGCACAAGGGATGAACACTGAAGCTTTCTTT
NA,TRBJ2-5,TRBV30,TRBD1,CARTGTEDQETQYF,TGTGCCCGCACCGGGACAGAAGACCAAGAGACCCAGTACTTC
few,TRBJ2-3,TRBV5-8,TRBD2,CASSPGTSGGAGDTQYF,TGTGCCAGCAGCCCCGGGACTAGCGGGGGGGCTGGAGATACGCAGTATTTT
NA,TRBJ2-6,TRBV25-1,NA,CASSPSGFGANVLTF,TGTGCCAGCAGCCCCTCGGGGTTTGGGGCCAACGTCCTGACTTTC
NA,TRBJ2-5,TRBV5-1,TRBD2,CASSLAGAEETQYF,TGCGCCAGCAGCTTAGCGGGAGCGGAAGAGACCCAGTACTTC
few,TRBJ2-3,TRBV11-1,NA,CASSLASEADTQYF,TGTGCCAGCAGCTTAGCCTCGGAGGCAGATACGCAGTATTTT
few,TRBJ2-7,TRBV7-9,TRBD1,CASSLEETGSSYEQYF,TGTGCCAGCAGCTTAGAGGAGACAGGGAGCTCCTACGAGCAGTACTTC
few,TRBJ2-7,TRBV4-1,TRBD2,CASRLEPGLAHEQYF,TGCGCCAGCAGACTTGAACCGGGACTAGCCCACGAGCAGTACTTC
few,TRBJ1-4,TRBV5-4,TRBD1,CASSPGQGGDEKLFF,TGTGCCAGCAGCCCAGGACAGGGGGGTGATGAAAAACTGTTTTTT
NA,TRBJ1-5,TRBV30,NA,CAWSVSRVNQPQHF,TGTGCCTGGAGTGTAAGCAGAGTTAATCAGCCCCAGCATTTT
NA,TRBJ1-1,TRBV19,NA,CASSILTEAFF,TGTGCCAGTAGTATCCTCACTGAAGCTTTCTTT
NA,TRBJ1-5,TRBV2,NA,CASSEAGNQHF,TGTGCCAGCAGTGAAGCCGGGAACCAGCATTTT
NA,TRBJ1-2,TRBV15,NA,CATSRGDQGSYGYTF,TGTGCCACCAGCAGAGGAGACCAGGGCTCCTATGGCTACACCTTC
few,TRBJ1-5,TRBV6-1,TRBD1,CASSEWGRGYSNQPQHF,TGTGCCAGCAGTGAATGGGGCAGGGGGTATAGCAATCAGCCCCAGCATTTT
NA,TRBJ1-2,TRBV30,NA,CAWSPQSNGYTF,TGTGCCTGGAGTCCACAATCCAATGGCTACACCTTC
NA,TRBJ2-7,TRBV25-1,NA,CASKAASDEQYF,TGTGCCAGCAAAGCCGCATCTGACGAGCAGTACTTC
NA,TRBJ1-5,TRBV5-6,TRBD1,CASSHGGDRVNQPQHF,TGTGCCAGCAGCCATGGAGGGGACAGAGTTAATCAGCCCCAGCATTTT
NA,TRBJ1-5,TRBV19,TRBD1,CASTLRAGGMESPQHF,TGTGCCAGTACTCTTAGGGCAGGGGGAATGGAATCGCCCCAGCATTTT
NA,TRBJ2-7,TRBV7-2,TRBD1,CASSLAGTGTAHHPYEQYF,TGTGCCAGCAGCTTAGCCGGGACAGGGACAGCCCATCATCCCTACGAGCAGTACTTC
few,TRBJ1-1,TRBV15,NA,CATSRERGEGKNTEAFF,TGTGCCACCAGCAGAGAAAGGGGGGAAGGGAAGAACACTGAAGCTTTCTTT
NA,TRBJ1-4,TRBV5-6,NA,CASSLPTNEKLFF,TGTGCCAGCAGCTTGCCGACCAATGAAAAACTGTTTTTT
NA,TRBJ2-2,TRBV6-5,TRBD1,CASRQDREGELFF,TGTGCCAGCAGGCAGGACAGGGAAGGGGAGCTGTTTTTT
NA,TRBJ1-1,TRBV2,NA,CASSSGQLSPAEAFF,TGTGCCAGCAGTTCGGGGCAATTGTCTCCCGCTGAAGCTTTCTTT
NA,TRBJ1-6,TRBV2,NA,CASSLTRNSPLHF,TGTGCCAGCAGTCTAACCCGTAATTCACCCCTCCACTTT
NA,TRBJ1-4,TRBV5-4,NA,CASSTGRGSATNEKLFF,TGTGCCAGCAGCACCGGTCGGGGTTCAGCAACTAATGAAAAACTGTTTTTT
NA,TRBJ2-1,TRBV29-1,TRBD2,CSVEDTTSGNGNEQFF,TGCAGCGTTGAAGATACAACTAGCGGGAATGGAAATGAGCAGTTCTTC